This T cell receptor beta chain was retrieved from a study of OX40 agonist ivuxolimab in advanced cancers. Looking at the study overall: The dose-escalation group included hepatocellular carcinoma, melanoma, renal cell carcinoma and head and neck cancer.

This CDR3 comprises 16 residues. V shed 8 bases, J shed 9 bases, and the junction held 16 bases outside the gene matches. In germline, CDR1 is MNHEY, CDR2 SMNVEV (reference sequence). TCRdb keeps only in-frame clones here, not all; method: immunoSEQ multiplex PCR. The sample has 70,000 to 85,000 clones; approximately 86% are singletons. Specimen: CD4+ or CD8+ T cells sorted from blood, collected in a trial of the OX40 agonist ivuxolimab. The J gene is TRBJ2-3, the V gene TRBV27, with 11 bases that match TRBD2. The receptor was isolated from an adult with an advanced solid tumor such as melanoma, head and neck, liver or kidney cancer. For the CDR3, the DNA is TGTGCCAGCGTATCCAGACTAGCGGGACATTCCCCGACGCAGTATTTT. Its translation: CASVSRLAGHSPTQYF.